One sample yielded the 29 T cell receptor beta chains listed below, sequenced in a study of blood T cell repertoires in COVID-19. The table came from immunoSEQ multiplex PCR; TCRdb's copy has only in-frame clones and leaves some out. The sample consists of some 380,000 clones, approximately 86% of them appearing once. The sample was PBMCs or T cells enriched from blood (not recorded which). These receptors were collected from a woman in her forties with acute COVID-19.

A few counts support this clone. The rearrangement joins TRBV6-1 to TRBJ1-6; 10 positions match TRBD1. CDR1 is MNHNS and CDR2 is SASEGT in the germline V gene. Losses at the gene ends were 2 bases for V and 7 bases for J; bases not matched to a gene: 5. CDR3 length equals 16 residues. The CDR3 DNA reads as TGTGCCAGCAGTGAAATACCGGGACAGGGGAATTCACCCCTCCACTTT. Encoded protein: CASSEIPGQGNSPLHF.

This clone has a handful of counts. The chain joins TRBV6-5 to TRBJ1-5; 8 bases map to TRBD1. The CDR3 runs 15 residues. CDR1 and CDR2 from the germline V gene are MNHEY and SVGAGI. V shed 7 bases, J shed 5 bases, and the junction held 10 bases outside the gene matches. As DNA, the CDR3 is TGTGCCAGCACTAGGACAGGGCCCCATGATCAGCCCCAGCATTTT. This codes for CASTRTGPHDQPQHF.

This clone was counted a few times. The chain has TRBV18 and TRBJ2-7, with 12 bases fitting TRBD2. CDR3 length equals 16 residues. Germline V gene sequence: CDR1 KGHSH, CDR2 LQKENI. Trimming cost V 3 bases and J 0 bases; bases outside gene matches: 3. CDR3 in DNA: TGTGCCAGCTCACCTGGACTAGCGGGAAACTCCTACGAGCAGTACTTC. This translates into CASSPGLAGNSYEQYF. Using reference TRBV18 and TRBJ2-7 for the parts outside the CDR3, the full variable domain is NAGVMQNPRHLVRRRGQEARLRCSPMKGHSHVYWYRQLPEEGLKFMVYLQKENIIDESGMPKERFSAEFPKEGPSILRIQQVVRGDSAAYFCASSPGLAGNSYEQYFGPGTRLTVT.

The gene calls are TRBV5-8 and TRBJ2-7; 10 positions match TRBD1. The junction had 19 bases not matched to a gene; V was cut back by 7 bases and J by 0 bases. The CDR3 covers 19 residues. The germline V gene encodes CDR1 SGHTS and CDR2 YDEGEE. CDR3 in DNA: TGTGCCAGCGGGAGGGACAGGGGAGCCCTCACTAGGAGCTCCTACGAGCAGTACTTC. As protein: CASGRDRGALTRSSYEQYF.

J is TRBJ2-7 and V is TRBV10-3; tentatively, D is TRBD2 (6 bases). Germline V gene lookup returns CDR1 ENHRY and CDR2 SYGVKD. The CDR3 extends over 14 amino acids. The V end lost 7 bases, the J end lost 0 bases, and 13 bases lay between the germline ends. The CDR3 region is CAIMGDGGSYEQYF. The CDR3 DNA is TGTGCCATCATGGGGGACGGGGGCTCCTACGAGCAGTACTTC.

To note about this clone: One end of the junction does not line up with germline, which may come from a read error. V and J are TRBV18 and TRBJ1-6; D gene unclear. Germline assignment: CDR1 KGHSH and CDR2 LQKENI. The length of the CDR3 is 15 residues. DNA for the CDR3: TGTGCCAGCTCCCCACCCCGCACCGAGGTTACACCCCTCCACTTT. Its protein is CASSPPRTEVTPLHF.

This rearrangement joins TRBV7-9 to TRBJ1-2; D call uncertain. CDR1 is SEHNR and CDR2 is FQNEAQ in the germline V gene (reference sequence). The length of the CDR3 is 15 residues. The V and J ends lost 1 base and 2 bases respectively, with 11 bases between them. The CDR3 sequence: CASSLGSGQNYGYTF. For the CDR3, the DNA is TGTGCCAGCAGCTTAGGCTCTGGCCAGAACTATGGCTACACCTTC.

This clone was seen only once. CDR3 bases: TGTGCCAGCAGCGTAAGAGGGGGGGAAGAGACCCAGTACTTC. Translated, it gives CASSVRGGEETQYF. This chain uses TRBV9 with TRBJ2-5, with D possibly matching TRBD2 (7 bases). V was cut by 1 base and J by 3 bases, with 10 bases left in between. The CDR3 length is 14 residues. Germline-derived CDR1 and CDR2 are SGDLS and YYNGEE.

Remarks on this clone: Other DNA variants within this sample encode the same CDR3. The chain employs TRBV30 and TRBJ2-7; 7 bases agree with TRBD2. The V gene end was trimmed by 0 bases and the J gene end by 5 bases; junction bases not matched to a gene: 1. Germline assignment: CDR1 GTSNPN and CDR2 SVGIG (reference sequence). The CDR3 runs 12 residues. DNA for the CDR3: TGTGCCTGGAGTGTCAGCGGGGACGAGCAGTACTTC. Translating it yields CAWSVSGDEQYF.

J is TRBJ1-2 and V is TRBV18, with D maybe TRBD1 (6 bases). From germline, CDR1 is KGHSH and CDR2 LQKENI. The CDR3 is 14 amino acids. V was shortened by 3 bases and J by 3 bases, with 11 bases between the two germline ends. The CDR3 bases are TGTGCCAGCTCACCCGCCAGGGGCCACTATGGCTACACCTTC. Translating it yields CASSPARGHYGYTF.

This clone was detected only a few times. This rearrangement joins TRBV5-1 to TRBJ1-2, with 9 bases that match TRBD1. With 4 bases clipped from V and 2 bases from J, the junction kept 12 bases outside the gene matches. This CDR3 has 17 amino acids. Germline CDR1 is SGHRS and CDR2 is YFSETQ. CDR3 amino acids: CASSPTYIGQGNYGYTF. In DNA form, the CDR3 reads TGCGCCAGCAGCCCGACTTACATTGGACAGGGGAACTATGGCTACACCTTC.

V usage is TRBV29-1 and J usage is TRBJ1-1; 8 nucleotides line up with TRBD1. CDR1 is SQVTM and CDR2 is ANQGSEA in the germline V gene. V was pared by 8 bases and J by 6 bases, with 8 bases of the junction left unmatched. The length of the CDR3 is 12 residues. The CDR3 DNA sequence: TGCAGCCCAAAACAGGGGGACGCTGAAGCTTTCTTT. Translated: CSPKQGDAEAFF. Drawing the rest from reference TRBV29-1 and TRBJ1-1, the complete variable domain is SAVISQKPSRDICQRGTSLTIQCQVDSQVTMMFWYRQQPGQSLTLIATANQGSEATYESGFVIDKFPISRPNLTFSTLTVSNMSPEDSSIYLCSPKQGDAEAFFGQGTRLTVV.

The V and J genes are TRBV6-6 and TRBJ2-2, with TRBD1 identical over 7 bases. Germline CDR1 and CDR2: MNHNY and SVGAGI (reference sequence). The ends lost 2 bases at V and 1 base at J; junction bases unmatched: 4. This CDR3 has 16 residues. The CDR3 reads CASSYPGTENTGELFF. CDR3 bases: TGTGCCAGCAGTTACCCCGGGACAGAGAACACCGGGGAGCTGTTTTTT.

A single count supports this clone. The chain has TRBV2 and TRBJ2-2; D perhaps matches TRBD1 (6 bases). This CDR3 is built from 16 residues. Germline CDR1 SNHLY, CDR2 FYNNEI. Deletions cut 1 base from V and 3 bases from J, with 12 bases between. The CDR3 region is CASSEDRVDYTGELFF. CDR3 bases: TGTGCCAGCAGTGAAGACAGGGTCGACTACACCGGGGAGCTGTTTTTT.

The J gene is TRBJ2-3, the V gene TRBV2; possibly TRBD2 for D (5 bases). The CDR3 totals 16 residues. The ends were cut back, 7 bases at V and 0 bases at J, with 17 bases in the middle. Germline V gene sequence: CDR1 SNHLY, CDR2 FYNNEI. This CDR3 reads CASNSGLQPSTDTQYF. CDR3 coding DNA: TGTGCCAGCAATAGTGGACTTCAACCTAGCACAGATACGCAGTATTTT.

This chain connects TRBV3-1 (or the pseudogene TRBV3-2) to TRBJ2-3; 14 positions agree with TRBD2. The CDR3 totals 20 residues. The germline V gene has CDR1 LGHDT and CDR2 YNNKEL (reference sequence). The trim removed 0 bases at V and 0 bases at J, leaving 8 bases unmatched. The CDR3 coding sequence is TGTGCCAGCAGCCAAGATGCTAGGACTAGCGGGGGGACAAGCACAGATACGCAGTATTTT. Its protein is CASSQDARTSGGTSTDTQYF.

This chain uses TRBV3-1 (or the pseudogene TRBV3-2) with TRBJ1-5; D call uncertain. Germline-derived CDR1 and CDR2 are LGHDT and YNNKEL (reference sequence). The CDR3 length is 14 residues. The V and J ends lost 1 base and 7 bases respectively, with 11 bases between them. CDR3 sequence: CASSQVTDKQPQHF. The DNA of the CDR3 is TGTGCCAGCAGCCAAGTAACAGACAAGCAGCCCCAGCATTTT.

This clone was seen a handful of times. This chain links TRBV10-3 with TRBJ2-1; D is unresolved. The V and J ends lost 7 bases and 7 bases respectively, with 17 bases between them. The germline gives CDR1 ENHRY, CDR2 SYGVKD. CDR3 length: 14 residues. CDR3 sequence: CAINDRLGENEQFF. The CDR3 bases are TGTGCCATCAACGACCGGCTAGGAGAGAATGAGCAGTTCTTC.

The chain has TRBV19 and TRBJ2-1, with D possibly being TRBD1 (5 bases). The CDR3 has 18 residues. Trimming removed 0 bases at V and 0 bases at J, with 15 bases between. Germline CDR1 LNHDA, CDR2 SQIVND (reference sequence). CDR3: CASSIDLAGPGSYNEQFF. The CDR3 DNA follows: TGTGCCAGTAGTATAGATCTGGCAGGGCCCGGCTCCTACAATGAGCAGTTCTTC.

The V gene is TRBV18, the J gene TRBJ1-5; D remains ambiguous. The CDR3 extends over 18 amino acids. The V and J ends lost 2 bases and 1 base respectively, with 18 bases between them. The germline V gene encodes CDR1 KGHSH and CDR2 LQKENI. The DNA of the CDR3 is TGTGCCAGCTCACCAATAGGAGGGTTCGGAGGGAGCAATCAGCCCCAGCATTTT. Protein: CASSPIGGFGGSNQPQHF.

This clone was recorded only once. The J gene is TRBJ2-2, the V gene TRBV29-1; 7 nucleotides align to TRBD1. CDR1 SQVTM and CDR2 ANQGSEA come from the germline V gene. J gave up 0 bases and V 6 bases, and 4 bases lay outside the gene matches. The CDR3 covers 14 residues. The CDR3: CSVQGVSNTGELFF. The CDR3 nucleotides are TGCAGCGTGCAGGGGGTTTCGAACACCGGGGAGCTGTTTTTT.

The J gene is TRBJ1-2, the V gene TRBV2; TRBD1 aligns across 7 bases. Germline-derived CDR1 and CDR2 are SNHLY and FYNNEI. The CDR3 contains 13 residues. V was clipped by 7 bases and J by 4 bases; unmatched bases: 6. The DNA for the CDR3 is TGTGCCAGCAATCCAACAGGGGCCTATGGCTACACCTTC. It translates to CASNPTGAYGYTF.

The gene calls are TRBV30 and TRBJ1-2, with D perhaps matching TRBD1 (5 bases). Trimming cost V 8 bases and J 6 bases, with 13 bases left between them. The CDR3 length is 11 residues. Germline V lookup: CDR1 GTSNPN, CDR2 SVGIG (reference sequence). The CDR3 protein is CAGGRRDGYTF. The CDR3 bases are TGTGCCGGGGGACGGAGGGATGGCTACACCTTC. Full variable domain (rest looked up from reference TRBV30 and TRBJ1-2): SQTIHQWPATLVQPVGSPLSLECTVEGTSNPNLYWYRQAAGRGLQLLFYSVGIGQISSEVPQNLSASRPQDRQFILSSKKLLLSDSGFYLCAGGRRDGYTFGSGTRLTVV.

The chain carries TRBV11-3 and TRBJ2-3; a weak D match, TRBD1 (6 bases). From germline, CDR1 is SGHNT and CDR2 YENEEA. CDR3 length equals 15 residues. The V and J ends lost 3 bases and 2 bases respectively, with 12 bases between them. The CDR3, as DNA: TGTGCCAGCAGCTTCGGGACATCCTACACAGATACGCAGTATTTT. Protein: CASSFGTSYTDTQYF.

The chain is built from TRBV15 and TRBJ1-2, with a possible D match to TRBD1 (5 bases). The V and J ends lost 0 bases and 6 bases respectively, with 17 bases between them. Per germline, CDR1 LNHNV and CDR2 YYDKDF (reference sequence). The CDR3 runs 16 residues. CDR3 sequence (DNA): TGTGCCACCAGCAGAGATGTGGTCAAGGGGTTGAATGGCTACACCTTC. Translated, it gives CATSRDVVKGLNGYTF.

The chain employs TRBV9 and TRBJ2-3; TRBD1 matches 7 bases. The V and J ends lost 4 bases and 4 bases, in that order; junction bases with no gene match: 6. The germline V gene encodes CDR1 SGDLS and CDR2 YYNGEE. The length of the CDR3 is 14 residues. CDR3: CASSPRQGPDTQYF. Written as DNA, the CDR3 is TGTGCCAGCAGCCCCCGACAGGGCCCAGATACGCAGTATTTT.

The genes are TRBV29-1 and TRBJ1-3, with 9 bases that match TRBD1. V was clipped by 6 bases and J by 3 bases; unmatched bases: 9. The CDR3 is made up of 15 amino acids. Germline V gives CDR1 SQVTM, CDR2 ANQGSEA. The CDR3 DNA follows: TGCAGCGTGGGATCACAGGGGGCGTTTGGAAACACCATATATTTT. Protein sequence: CSVGSQGAFGNTIYF.

The V call is TRBV5-4, the J call TRBJ2-7; TRBD2 aligns across 12 bases. The V gene's germline CDR1 is SGHNT and CDR2 YYREEE (reference sequence). Trimming cost V 0 bases and J 6 bases; bases outside gene matches: 7. The CDR3 spans 16 residues. CDR3 sequence reads: CASSLASSGGASEQYF. The CDR3, as DNA: TGTGCCAGCAGCTTGGCGTCTAGCGGGGGGGCCTCCGAGCAGTACTTC.

This rearrangement joins TRBV9 to TRBJ2-7, with 9 bases fitting TRBD2. Germline V gene data show CDR1 as SGDLS and CDR2 as YYNGEE. With V trimmed by 4 bases and J by 6 bases, 5 bases remained unmatched. This CDR3 has 13 residues. CDR3 in amino acids: CASSLAGSREQYF. The CDR3 nucleotides read TGTGCCAGCAGCCTAGCGGGATCCCGCGAGCAGTACTTC.